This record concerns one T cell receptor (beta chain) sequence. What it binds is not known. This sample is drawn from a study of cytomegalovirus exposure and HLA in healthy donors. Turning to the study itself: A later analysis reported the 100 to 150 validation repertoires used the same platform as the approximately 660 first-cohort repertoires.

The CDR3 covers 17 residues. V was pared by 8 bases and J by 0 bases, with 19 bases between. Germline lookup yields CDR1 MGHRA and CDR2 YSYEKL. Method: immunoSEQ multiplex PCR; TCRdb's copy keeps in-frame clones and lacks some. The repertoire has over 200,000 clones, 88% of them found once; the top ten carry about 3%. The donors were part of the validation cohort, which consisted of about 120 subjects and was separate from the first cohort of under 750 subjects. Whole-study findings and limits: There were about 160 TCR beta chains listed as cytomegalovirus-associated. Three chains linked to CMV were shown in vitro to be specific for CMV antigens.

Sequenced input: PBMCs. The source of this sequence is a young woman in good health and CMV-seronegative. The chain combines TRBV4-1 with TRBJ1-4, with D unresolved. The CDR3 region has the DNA TGCGCCAGCTCCGAGTTAAGCTCACCTGCAACTAATGAAAAACTGTTTTTT. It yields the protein CASSELSSPATNEKLFF.